The subject of this entry is one T cell receptor beta chain. Antigen specificity is unknown. The junction departs from germline at one end; a sequencing error may be responsible. This sample was taken from a study of PD-1 blockade in classical Hodgkin lymphoma. Looking at the study overall: Intravenous delivery of nivolumab at 3 mg/kg to patients occurred every 2 weeks.

There was relapse after autologous stem cell transplantation in every patient, and there was variation in brentuximab vedotin exposure. Measured with immunoSEQ multiplex PCR; TCRdb has only the in-frame clones, and not every one. The sample holds about 93,000 clones, around nine tenths seen once. The germline V gene has CDR1 DFQATT and CDR2 SNEGSKA (reference sequence). This CDR3 has 11 residues. Study results and caveats: Researchers reported that CD4+ TCR diversity, though not CD8+, rose significantly by C4D1.

This receptor was identified in a human donor with classical Hodgkin lymphoma. Material: peripheral blood mononuclear cells (PBMCs), obtained before the second cycle of nivolumab. The genes are TRBV20-1 and TRBJ2-7; no reliable D call. CDR3 loop: CSARAHYEQYF. The CDR3 DNA sequence: TGCAGTGCAAGAGCCCACTACGAGCAGTACTTC.